A single sample gave rise to the 20 T cell receptor beta chains below, sequenced in a study of T cell repertoires in cytomegalovirus infection. A single record per CDR3 protein comes from TCRdb applying MiXCR to the reads. Counted here are about 320,000 distinct CDR3 sequences, 9.5% occurring once; the ten biggest clones make up 3.5% to 4.5%. Material: PBMCs. The receptors were gathered from a human donor in good health (CMV status not recorded). Some clones in this sample may be carry-over from other donors' samples.

A word on this clonotype: A read error is possible here, since a much larger clone lies one base away. The chain carries TRBV7-2 and TRBJ1-2, with a possible D match to TRBD1 (6 bases). Germline lookup yields CDR1 SGHTA and CDR2 FQGNSA. This CDR3 has 18 residues. V lost 1 base to trimming and J lost 8 bases, with 26 bases between them. CDR3 DNA sequence: TGTGCCAGCAGCTTAGAAGGACAGTGGACCCATTTTGGAAGCGGCTACACCTTC. Its protein is CASSLEGQWTHFGSGYTF.

This clonotype turned up a few times. This chain joins TRBV7-2 and TRBJ2-6; TRBD2 matches 12 bases. After removal of 3 bases from V and 0 bases from J, the junction contained 6 bases not matched to a gene. Germline CDR1 SGHTA, CDR2 FQGNSA. CDR3 length: 19 residues. Here the CDR3 DNA reads TGTGCCAGCAGCTTCCCAGGGACTAGCGGGTTCTCTGGGGCCAACGTCCTGACTTTC. It translates to CASSFPGTSGFSGANVLTF.

This clonotype was recorded many times. The chain links TRBV7-2 to TRBJ2-1, with D possibly TRBD1 on 5 matching bases. The germline CDR1 and CDR2 sequences are SGHTA and FQGNSA. Trimming shortened V by 5 bases and J by 5 bases, and 19 bases separated the two germline ends. The CDR3 is made up of 16 amino acids. The CDR3 loop is CASSPGHRSPNNEQFF. The DNA of the CDR3 is TGTGCCAGCAGCCCCGGGCACAGGTCCCCCAACAATGAGCAGTTCTTC.

The V gene is TRBV28, the J gene TRBJ1-5, with 7 bases aligning to TRBD1. The CDR3 extends over 16 amino acids. V trimming: 0 bases; J trimming: 8 bases; junction bases outside the gene matches: 10. From germline, CDR1 is MDHEN and CDR2 SYDVKM. The CDR3 DNA reads TGTGCCAGCAGTTTATGGAGACAGGGCGGGTATGAGCCCCAGCATTTT. Amino acid sequence: CASSLWRQGGYEPQHF.

This clonotype was counted only a few times. The V call is TRBV20-1, the J call TRBJ2-1, with 7 positions matching TRBD1. J lost 2 bases, V lost 4 bases, and 11 bases had no gene match. CDR3 size: 16 residues. Germline values: CDR1 DFQATT, CDR2 SNEGSKA (reference sequence). In nucleotides, the CDR3 is TGCAGTGCTAAAAAGCGGAACAGGGGCACCTACAATGAGCAGTTCTTC. It codes for CSAKKRNRGTYNEQFF.

The sample holds a few counts of this clonotype. The V gene is TRBV7-2, the J gene TRBJ1-1; 8 bases map to TRBD1. Germline CDR1 is SGHTA and CDR2 is FQGNSA. J gave up 4 bases and V 6 bases, and 7 bases lay outside the gene matches. The CDR3 loop spans 14 amino acids. For the CDR3, the DNA is TGTGCCAGCAGTCAGGGGGCAGGGCGCACTGAAGCTTTCTTT. This encodes CASSQGAGRTEAFF.

This clonotype has a handful of counts. The rearrangement joins TRBV7-9 to TRBJ1-1; the D is unclear. This CDR3 comprises 13 residues. The V end lost 5 bases, the J end lost 11 bases, and 18 bases lay between the germline ends. Germline assignment: CDR1 SEHNR and CDR2 FQNEAQ (reference sequence). The CDR3 loop reads CASSPGLSSVAFF. Written as DNA, the CDR3 is TGTGCCAGCAGCCCGGGCCTCAGTAGTGTGGCTTTCTTT.

This clonotype occurred many times. This chain links TRBV12-3 or TRBV12-4 with TRBJ1-4; 12 positions match TRBD1. J gave up 10 bases and V 6 bases, and 12 bases lay outside the gene matches. The CDR3 spans 16 residues. The CDR3 loop reads CASRRPLGQGARKLFF. For the CDR3, the DNA is TGTGCCAGCAGACGCCCCCTGGGACAGGGGGCGCGAAAACTGTTTTTT.

This clonotype was observed at least ten times. J is TRBJ1-1 and V is TRBV7-2; D gene uncertain. V lost 5 bases and J 0 bases, leaving 7 bases between the germline ends. Germline CDR1 is SGHTA and CDR2 is FQGNSA. The CDR3 contains 13 residues. DNA of the CDR3: TGTGCCAGCAGCACTAAACTGAACACTGAAGCTTTCTTT. This gives the protein CASSTKLNTEAFF.

For the CDR3, the DNA is TGTGCCAGCAGTTACTGGGCGGGGGTGAACACCGGGGAGCTGTTTTTT. Protein product: CASSYWAGVNTGELFF. V gene TRBV6-2 or TRBV6-3 combines with J gene TRBJ2-2; 7 bases map to TRBD2. Germline trimming cut 1 base from V and 1 base from J; bases unmatched to any gene: 3. The germline V gene has CDR1 MNHEY and CDR2 SVGEGT. The CDR3 has 16 residues.

This clonotype appeared a few times. V is TRBV6-6 and J is TRBJ2-7; TRBD2 matches 11 bases. The length of the CDR3 is 13 residues. Germline V lookup: CDR1 MNHNY, CDR2 SVGAGI (reference sequence). The V and J ends lost 7 bases and 5 bases, in that order; junction bases with no gene match: 4. The CDR3 protein is CASIVAGGNEQYF. DNA of the CDR3: TGTGCCAGCATCGTAGCGGGAGGGAACGAGCAGTACTTC.

This clonotype has only a few counts. The chain uses TRBV7-9 and TRBJ1-1, with 7 bases identical to TRBD1. Per the germline V gene, CDR1 is SEHNR and CDR2 is FQNEAQ (reference sequence). This CDR3 region has 16 residues. J gave up 5 bases and V 5 bases, and 14 bases lay outside the gene matches. The CDR3 bases are TGTGCCAGCAGCGTTTACGAGGGGGCCGGGGGGACTGAAGCTTTCTTT. This gives the protein CASSVYEGAGGTEAFF.

This clonotype was seen ten or more times. V usage is TRBV10-3 and J usage is TRBJ2-1; D call uncertain. Per the germline V gene, CDR1 is ENHRY and CDR2 is SYGVKD. Trimming stripped 0 bases from V and 6 bases from J, with 12 bases between. CDR3 length: 15 residues. The CDR3 coding sequence is TGTGCCATCAGTGAGTCAGGAGTTAGCTTCAATGAGCAGTTCTTC. This codes for CAISESGVSFNEQFF.

This clonotype occurred many times. This chain uses TRBV7-2 with TRBJ1-5; maybe TRBD1 (6 bases). Trimming took off 1 base at V and 4 bases at J, with 14 bases between the two ends. This CDR3 contains 16 residues. Germline CDR1 SGHTA, CDR2 FQGNSA. CDR3 sequence reads: CASSLGLAGTNQPQHF. For the CDR3, the DNA is TGTGCCAGCAGCTTAGGTTTAGCAGGGACAAATCAGCCCCAGCATTTT.

The chain recombines TRBV7-2 with TRBJ1-2; the D gene is possibly TRBD1 (6 bases). Germline V gives CDR1 SGHTA, CDR2 FQGNSA. V was clipped by 0 bases and J by 8 bases, with 10 bases between them. The CDR3 runs to 13 residues. CDR3 sequence: CASSLARGQGYTF. CDR3 DNA sequence: TGTGCCAGCAGCTTAGCCCGGGGGCAAGGCTACACCTTC.

This clonotype was observed a few times. The V gene is TRBV19, the J gene TRBJ1-5, with D maybe TRBD1 (5 bases). This CDR3 spans 16 amino acids. Between the trimmed V and J ends, which lost 6 bases and 1 base, there was a span of 16 bases. Germline assignment: CDR1 LNHDA and CDR2 SQIVND (reference sequence). CDR3 coding DNA: TGTGCCAGTAGCCCCCGCCCGGGGCGCAGCAATCAGCCCCAGCATTTT. It codes for CASSPRPGRSNQPQHF.

This clonotype was counted many times. V gene TRBV7-9 combines with J gene TRBJ2-1; 9 bases are a match to TRBD2. Trimming cost V 2 bases and J 12 bases; bases outside gene matches: 14. CDR1 and CDR2 from the germline V gene are SEHNR and FQNEAQ (reference sequence). The CDR3 extends over 16 amino acids. As DNA, the CDR3 is TGTGCCAGCAGCTTAATCACAAGCGGTAGCGGGAGTTGGCAGTTCTTC. Translating it yields CASSLITSGSGSWQFF.

This clonotype was observed a few times. The V and J genes are TRBV20-1 and TRBJ1-5; TRBD1 aligns across 7 bases. V dropped 1 base and J dropped 4; count of bases not matched to a gene: 10. This CDR3 has 16 amino acids. Germline V gene sequence: CDR1 DFQATT, CDR2 SNEGSKA (reference sequence). The CDR3 spells CSARVARQGGNQPQHF. In nucleotides, the CDR3 is TGCAGTGCTAGAGTCGCCCGACAGGGCGGTAATCAGCCCCAGCATTTT.

This chain connects TRBV29-1 to TRBJ1-1; D unclear. The CDR3 is made up of 11 amino acids. The V gene's germline CDR1 is SQVTM and CDR2 ANQGSEA. V was pared by 3 bases and J by 5 bases, with 7 bases between. CDR3: CSVDARTEAFF. The CDR3 DNA is TGCAGCGTTGATGCTAGGACTGAAGCTTTCTTT.

This clonotype was detected only a few times. The chain links TRBV15 to TRBJ2-5; 8 bases are a match to TRBD2. V trimming: 3 bases; J trimming: 3 bases; junction bases outside the gene matches: 6. The germline gives CDR1 LNHNV, CDR2 YYDKDF (reference sequence). The CDR3 runs to 15 residues. The CDR3 coding sequence is TGTGCCACCAGCAGTAGCGGGAATTACGAAGAGACCCAGTACTTC. Its protein is CATSSSGNYEETQYF.